A single sample is the source of the 27 T cell receptor beta chains below, sequenced in a study of cytomegalovirus exposure and HLA in healthy donors. The PCR employed 60 Vbeta primers together with 13 Jbeta primers. Using immunoSEQ multiplex PCR, the repertoire was profiled, and TCRdb retains in-frame clones only, with some absent. Of under 200,000 clones in the sample, around 84% were seen once. Sample: PBMCs. The receptors stem from a woman aged 45-65 years in good health and CMV-seropositive.

The gene calls are TRBV5-1 and TRBJ2-7, with 9 bases matching TRBD2. V lost 5 bases to trimming and J lost 5 bases; unmatched junction nucleotides: 11. The germline V gene has CDR1 SGHRS and CDR2 YFSETQ. This CDR3 is 15 amino acids long. The CDR3 loop is CASSNAGGPIDEQYF. CDR3 nucleotide sequence: TGCGCCAGCAGTAATGCGGGGGGGCCGATTGACGAGCAGTACTTC.

This clone was picked up a small number of times. CDR3 coding DNA: TGTGCCAGCAGCGTAGGGACAGGTCTTAGTATCTACGAGCAGTACTTC. The encoded protein is CASSVGTGLSIYEQYF. The chain couples TRBV9 to TRBJ2-7; 7 bases are a match to TRBD1. CDR3 length equals 16 residues. The V gene end was trimmed by 0 bases and the J gene end by 3 bases; junction bases not matched to a gene: 9. In germline, CDR1 is SGDLS, CDR2 YYNGEE.

This chain uses TRBV5-6 with TRBJ1-5, with D perhaps matching TRBD1 (6 bases). Per the germline V gene, CDR1 is SGHDT and CDR2 is YYEEEE. The CDR3 length is 17 residues. Trimming stripped 1 base from V and 0 bases from J, with 14 bases between. CDR3 bases: TGTGCCAGCAGCTTGTGGCCAGGGGAGTATAGCAATCAGCCCCAGCATTTT. It is translated as CASSLWPGEYSNQPQHF.

The V call is TRBV10-3, the J call TRBJ1-2, with a weak D call TRBD1 (5 bases). Per germline, CDR1 ENHRY and CDR2 SYGVKD. With 3 bases removed from V and 7 bases from J, the gap between germline ends came to 21 bases. The CDR3 is 16 amino acids. The CDR3 loop is CAISEAGGAQSGGYTF. The CDR3 coding sequence is TGTGCCATCAGTGAAGCGGGCGGGGCGCAGTCGGGTGGCTACACCTTC.

The rearrangement links TRBV2 to TRBJ2-3, with a possible D match to TRBD1 (5 bases). This CDR3 is 13 amino acids long. Looked up from germline, CDR1 is SNHLY and CDR2 is FYNNEI. V lost 6 bases and J lost 3, with 10 bases in between. Here the CDR3 reads CASRAGWTDTQYF. CDR3 DNA: TGTGCCAGCAGGGCAGGGTGGACAGATACGCAGTATTTT.

The CDR3 region is CASGFIAGDTDTQYF. For the CDR3, the DNA is TGCGCCAGCGGGTTTATAGCGGGGGACACAGATACGCAGTATTTT. The gene calls are TRBV5-1 and TRBJ2-3, with 9 positions matching TRBD2. There are 15 residues in the CDR3. Trimming removed 7 bases from V and 2 bases from J; junction bases left unmatched: 8. CDR1 and CDR2 (germline): SGHRS, YFSETQ.

V and J are TRBV19 and TRBJ1-2; D not resolved. Trimming stripped 6 bases from V and 4 bases from J, with 18 bases between. This CDR3 is 15 amino acids long. The germline V gene has CDR1 LNHDA and CDR2 SQIVND (reference sequence). This CDR3 is CASSPTSTGAYGYTF. Here the CDR3 DNA reads TGTGCCAGTAGCCCGACCTCGACGGGAGCCTATGGCTACACCTTC.

The V and J genes are TRBV5-4 and TRBJ2-5, with D perhaps matching TRBD1 (5 bases). Per the germline V gene, CDR1 is SGHNT and CDR2 is YYREEE (reference sequence). Trimming removed 5 bases from V and 2 bases from J, with 10 bases in between. This CDR3 region has 13 residues. The CDR3 bases are TGTGCCAGCAGTTCGGACAATCAAGAGACCCAGTACTTC. This gives the protein CASSSDNQETQYF.

The chain recombines TRBV19 with TRBJ1-6; D call uncertain. V was trimmed by 3 bases and J by 2 bases, leaving 8 bases between them. Germline CDR1 and CDR2: LNHDA and SQIVND (reference sequence). The CDR3 loop spans 15 amino acids. CDR3 nucleotides: TGTGCCAGTAGTATCGTCAACACCTATAATTCACCCCTCCACTTT. Residues: CASSIVNTYNSPLHF.

The CDR3 here is CASSTRQEQETQYF. Here the CDR3 DNA reads TGTGCCAGCAGCACCAGACAGGAACAAGAGACCCAGTACTTC. This sequence joins TRBV11-2 and TRBJ2-5, with D possibly TRBD1 on 6 matching bases. V was trimmed by 5 bases and J by 2 bases, leaving 12 bases between them. Per the germline V gene, CDR1 is SGHAT and CDR2 is FQNNGV. CDR3 length: 14 residues.

The V gene is TRBV5-4, the J gene TRBJ2-5; 9 nucleotides match TRBD2. TRBJ2-7 explains the end of the DNA better; the J call may be wrong. Per germline, CDR1 SGHNT and CDR2 YYREEE (reference sequence). The CDR3 consists of 14 residues. This CDR3 is CASSLGLAPGEQYF. The CDR3 DNA reads TGTGCCAGCAGCTTAGGACTAGCGCCCGGCGAGCAGTACTTC.

The V gene is TRBV2, the J gene TRBJ1-1; possible D gene TRBD1, 6 bases. The germline V gene has CDR1 SNHLY and CDR2 FYNNEI. The ends were cut back, 7 bases at V and 1 base at J, with 16 bases in the middle. This CDR3 contains 15 residues. The CDR3 loop reads CASTGSTTGNTEAFF. In DNA form, the CDR3 reads TGTGCCAGCACGGGGTCTACGACAGGGAACACTGAAGCTTTCTTT. Full variable domain (missing parts from reference TRBV2 and TRBJ1-1): EPEVTQTPSHQVTQMGQEVILRCVPISNHLYFYWYRQILGQKVEFLVSFYNNEISEKSEIFDDQFSVERPDGSNFTLKIRSTKLEDSAMYFCASTGSTTGNTEAFFGQGTRLTVV.

There are a few counts of this clone. This rearrangement joins TRBV6-1 to TRBJ1-4, with 10 positions matching TRBD1. The CDR3 covers 14 residues. Germline V CDR1 and CDR2: MNHNS, SASEGT. The V gene end was trimmed by 6 bases and the J gene end by 8 bases; junction bases not matched to a gene: 6. CDR3 sequence: CASRPTGGSEKLFF. The CDR3 coding sequence is TGTGCCAGCAGGCCGACAGGGGGCTCGGAAAAACTGTTTTTT.

The chain uses TRBV6-5 and TRBJ2-7; D possibly corresponds to TRBD1 (5 bases). Deletions cut 2 bases from V and 2 bases from J, with 7 bases between. CDR3 size: 13 residues. Germline V gene data show CDR1 as MNHEY and CDR2 as SVGAGI. DNA of the CDR3: TGTGCCAGCAGTTACGGCAGGGCCTACGAGCAGTACTTC. Amino acid sequence: CASSYGRAYEQYF.

The CDR3, as DNA: TGTGCCAGCAGTTTTCGGGGGACTAGCGGGGGGCCCGGCCCCCAAGAGACCCAGTACTTC. Translated: CASSFRGTSGGPGPQETQYF. The chain couples TRBV27 to TRBJ2-5; 15 positions match TRBD2. The trim removed 3 bases at V and 1 base at J, leaving 12 bases unmatched. Germline V gives CDR1 MNHEY, CDR2 SMNVEV (reference sequence). The CDR3 covers 20 residues.

The rearrangement uses TRBV9 and TRBJ2-1; the D gene is possibly TRBD1 (6 bases). The V end lost 0 bases, the J end lost 5 bases, and 18 bases lay between the germline ends. Per the germline V gene, CDR1 is SGDLS and CDR2 is YYNGEE. The CDR3 is 17 amino acids. DNA for the CDR3: TGTGCCAGCAGCGTAGTGGGGACCACGGGACAAGACAATGAGCAGTTCTTC. This codes for CASSVVGTTGQDNEQFF.

This clone has only a few counts. This rearrangement joins TRBV6-5 to TRBJ1-4; weak D call: TRBD1 (5 bases). This CDR3 has 16 amino acids. The ends were cut back, 0 bases at V and 3 bases at J, with 11 bases in the middle. CDR1 MNHEY and CDR2 SVGAGI come from the germline V gene. The CDR3 loop reads CASSYSSGAANEKLFF. The CDR3 DNA follows: TGTGCCAGCAGTTACTCGAGCGGGGCGGCTAATGAAAAACTGTTTTTT.

CDR3 DNA sequence: TGTGCCAGCAGTCCTAGCGGGGGTGCAGATACGCAGTATTTT. Its translation: CASSPSGGADTQYF. This chain links TRBV6-4 with TRBJ2-3; the match to TRBD2 covers 10 bases. This CDR3 contains 14 residues. Unmatched junction bases numbered 3, after V lost 5 bases and J lost 4 bases. Germline values: CDR1 MRHNA, CDR2 SNTAGT.

The rearrangement links TRBV6-6 to TRBJ1-2, with no clear D. Deletions cut 6 bases from V and 3 bases from J, with 17 bases between. From germline, CDR1 is MNHNY and CDR2 SVGAGI (reference sequence). This CDR3 has 15 amino acids. The CDR3 spells CASSYESSSHYGYTF. CDR3 in DNA: TGTGCCAGCAGCTACGAAAGCTCAAGCCACTATGGCTACACCTTC.

This rearrangement joins TRBV27 to TRBJ1-6; 8 nucleotides line up with TRBD1. CDR1 MNHEY and CDR2 SMNVEV come from the germline V gene (reference sequence). The CDR3 totals 15 residues. V was clipped by 3 bases and J by 8 bases; unmatched bases: 6. CDR3 protein: CASSFSDRADSPLHF. CDR3 in DNA: TGTGCCAGCAGTTTTTCGGACAGGGCTGATTCACCCCTCCACTTT.

This clone has just a few counts. The gene calls are TRBV5-4 and TRBJ2-1, with 13 bases identical to TRBD2. CDR3 size: 15 residues. V was pared by 4 bases and J by 5 bases, with 3 bases of the junction left unmatched. The germline V gene has CDR1 SGHNT and CDR2 YYREEE (reference sequence). The CDR3 loop is CASSPGLAGNNEQFF. The CDR3 nucleotides are TGTGCCAGCAGCCCGGGACTAGCGGGGAACAATGAGCAGTTCTTC.

V and J are TRBV5-6 and TRBJ2-3; maybe TRBD2 (6 bases). Germline V lookup: CDR1 SGHDT, CDR2 YYEEEE. V gave up 1 base and J gave up 2 bases, with 11 bases separating them. The CDR3 has 15 residues. This CDR3 is CASSLPAGPTDTQYF. The CDR3 bases are TGTGCCAGCAGCTTGCCGGCGGGACCCACAGATACGCAGTATTTT.

In its sample, this clone was seen once. The chain uses TRBV19 and TRBJ1-3; no firm D call. Germline assignment: CDR1 LNHDA and CDR2 SQIVND (reference sequence). V was trimmed by 4 bases and J by 1 base, leaving 8 bases between them. The CDR3 length is 14 residues. In DNA form, the CDR3 reads TGTGCCAGTAGTACTCGGGATTCTGGAAACACCATATATTTT. Protein: CASSTRDSGNTIYF. The variable domain in full, with the rest retrieved from reference TRBV19 and TRBJ1-3, is DGGITQSPKYLFRKEGQNVTLSCEQNLNHDAMYWYRQDPGQGLRLIYYSQIVNDFQKGDIAEGYSVSREKKESFPLTVTSAQKNPTAFYLCASSTRDSGNTIYFGEGSWLTVV.

This rearrangement joins TRBV15 to TRBJ1-4; unclear D gene. This CDR3 contains 16 residues. Trimming cost V 0 bases and J 7 bases, with 15 bases left between them. Germline lookup yields CDR1 LNHNV and CDR2 YYDKDF (reference sequence). The CDR3 protein is CATSRERAGSGEKLFF. The CDR3 bases are TGTGCCACCAGCAGAGAGAGGGCGGGGAGTGGTGAAAAACTGTTTTTT.

The chain recombines TRBV4-1 with TRBJ2-7; D not certain. Germline assignment: CDR1 MGHRA and CDR2 YSYEKL. Deletions cut 3 bases from V and 6 bases from J, with 6 bases between. The CDR3 length is 11 residues. The CDR3 DNA reads as TGCGCCAGCAGCCACTACGGCGAGCAGTACTTC. Translated, it gives CASSHYGEQYF.

The chain employs TRBV12-5 and TRBJ2-7; 8 nucleotides line up with TRBD2. Unmatched junction bases numbered 3, after V lost 1 base and J lost 4 bases. CDR3 size: 14 residues. Germline V lookup: CDR1 LGHNT, CDR2 FRNRAP. CDR3 sequence: CASGLGGGWYEQYF. DNA of the CDR3: TGTGCTAGTGGTTTGGGCGGGGGGTGGTACGAGCAGTACTTC.

The genes are TRBV11-2 and TRBJ2-1; 10 bases fit TRBD2. CDR3 size: 15 residues. V lost 1 base and J lost 6; bases outside the gene matches: 3. Germline lookup yields CDR1 SGHAT and CDR2 FQNNGV. The CDR3: CASSLGPSGGNEQFF. Written as DNA, the CDR3 is TGTGCCAGCAGCTTAGGCCCTAGCGGGGGCAATGAGCAGTTCTTC.